These T cell receptor beta chains were read from a single sample in a study of CXCR3-negative and CXCR3-positive naive CD8 T cells. TCRdb reprocessed the 5' RACE reads, keeping one entry per CDR3 protein, no DNA. The table for this sample gives 130,000 to 150,000 distinct CDR3 sequences. Sequenced: naive CXCR3+ CD8+ T cells from blood. These receptors were collected from a human donor in good health. Some clones in this sample may be carry-over from other donors' samples. The CDR3 runs from the conserved cysteine through the conserved F or W.

v_gene: TRBV28; j_gene: TRBJ2-7; CDR3aa: CASSLETAMYEQYF
v_gene: TRBV6-5; j_gene: TRBJ2-5; CDR3aa: CASSFRTEVETQYF
v_gene: TRBV6-2/TRBV6-3; j_gene: TRBJ2-7; CDR3aa: CASSYSGATDEQYF
v_gene: TRBV6-6; j_gene: TRBJ2-3; CDR3aa: CASSYSGGGTDTQYF
v_gene: TRBV13; j_gene: TRBJ1-2; CDR3aa: CASSPGDSNYGYTF
v_gene: TRBV29-1; j_gene: TRBJ2-2; CDR3aa: CSGRQAATGELFF
v_gene: TRBV29-1; j_gene: TRBJ2-3; CDR3aa: CSLRQASTDRQYF
v_gene: TRBV7-9; j_gene: TRBJ2-1; CDR3aa: CASSSPPLVTRDKDNEQFF
v_gene: TRBV19; j_gene: TRBJ2-7; CDR3aa: CASSTPTGLPNEQYF
v_gene: TRBV20-1; j_gene: TRBJ2-1; CDR3aa: CSARDVAGGSYNEQFF
v_gene: TRBV4-1; j_gene: TRBJ2-7; CDR3aa: CASSQDRGYEQYF
v_gene: TRBV19; j_gene: TRBJ2-1; CDR3aa: CASSPAGGTIEQFF
v_gene: TRBV20-1; j_gene: TRBJ2-3; CDR3aa: CSASGTNTDTQYF
v_gene: TRBV28; j_gene: TRBJ2-7; CDR3aa: CASSFRGDTSYEQYF
v_gene: TRBV7-9; j_gene: TRBJ1-5; CDR3aa: CASSPAGPPNQPQHF
v_gene: TRBV5-1; j_gene: TRBJ2-5; CDR3aa: CASSSGQGKETQYF
v_gene: TRBV3-1; j_gene: TRBJ2-2; CDR3aa: CASSQVVLGTTNTGELFF
v_gene: TRBV6-2/TRBV6-3; j_gene: TRBJ2-2; CDR3aa: CATGEAGGPPGELFF
v_gene: TRBV6-5; j_gene: TRBJ1-5; CDR3aa: CASSYDRENQPQHF
v_gene: TRBV7-6; j_gene: TRBJ2-2; CDR3aa: CASSRQVSGELFF
v_gene: TRBV6-2/TRBV6-3; j_gene: TRBJ2-2; CDR3aa: CASSRLADNTGELFF
v_gene: TRBV7-9; j_gene: TRBJ1-2; CDR3aa: CASSPTGTGINYGYTF
v_gene: TRBV5-6; j_gene: TRBJ2-1; CDR3aa: CASSLGAGSRREQFF
v_gene: TRBV7-9; j_gene: TRBJ2-5; CDR3aa: CASSLGQETQYF
v_gene: TRBV5-1; j_gene: TRBJ1-1; CDR3aa: CASSLNFRDRGRTEAFF
v_gene: TRBV12-3/TRBV12-4; j_gene: TRBJ1-1; CDR3aa: CASSLGGGPQEGKAFF
v_gene: TRBV7-2; j_gene: TRBJ2-1; CDR3aa: CASSSLPGVVDEQFF
v_gene: TRBV4-3; j_gene: TRBJ1-1; CDR3aa: CASSQITAVHTEAFF
v_gene: TRBV29-1; j_gene: TRBJ2-7; CDR3aa: CSVTRDRGFYEQYF